This T cell receptor delta chain comes out of a study of γδ T cells in repeated Plasmodium falciparum infection. The study's findings and limits: Vdelta2-negative gammadelta repertoires appeared less diverse and less shared in Malian than Australian children. Vdelta2-negative gammadelta repertoires, largely Vdelta1+, seemingly showed infection-driven waves of new clonal selection.

TRG and TRD sequences were obtained from every sorted gammadelta sample. TCRdb re-identified clones in the multiplex PCR reads via CATT. Of around 50,000 delta-chain clones listed, around 1.5% were seen once; the top ten hold approximately 16%. Of note for this clone: Its specificity is unknown. The TCRdb protein comes from a much larger clone and disagrees with this DNA's translation at residue 5, likely due to a read error; the protein given here is derived from the DNA.

CDR1 and CDR2 (germline): TSWWSYY, QGS. This CDR3 is built from 23 residues. Vgamma9/Vdelta2+ and Vdelta2-negative gammadelta T cells were flow-sorted from PBMC for bulk sequencing. This rearrangement joins TRDV1 to TRDJ1; TRDD3 agrees at 12 bases. Sample: gamma-delta T cells from blood. The receptor was derived from a pool of human donors (malaria-infected and uninfected, not separated). CDR3 sequence (DNA): TGTGCTCTTGGGAAACTAGTTCCTAACGGTGGATACTGGGGGATACCCCCCACCGATAAACTCATCTTT. This sequence encodes CALGKLVPNGGYWGIPPTDKLIF.